This TCR beta chain was found in a study of T-cell reconstitution after alpha-beta-depleted transplantation in children. This clonotype was counted ten times or more. Preparation of the TCRbeta library involved a method that used unique molecular identifiers. TCRdb re-called the PCR reads with MiXCR, one entry per CDR3 protein. The table lists around 680,000 distinct CDR3 sequences, around 16% of them singletons, with about 1.1% in the top ten. The junction had 8 bases not matched to a gene; V was cut back by 6 bases and J by 8 bases. Germline V CDR1 and CDR2: MNHEY, SVGAGI. The CDR3 runs 13 residues.

The rearrangement uses TRBV6-5 and TRBJ1-2; TRBD1 matches 8 bases. The receptor was isolated from a human donor who donated a stem cell graft to a child with acute myeloid leukemia. The sequencing here drew on PBMCs from the stem cell graft donor, taken from the stem cell graft. CDR3 DNA: TGTGCCAGCAGGTCGGACAGGGCAAGAGGCTACACCTTC. Protein: CASRSDRARGYTF.